These T cell receptor beta chains were read from a single sample in a study of shared clonotypes between healthy human individuals. Profiled with immunoSEQ multiplex PCR; TCRdb holds only in-frame clones, not every one. The repertoire holds more than 1.2 million clones, with just under 99% as singletons. The sample taken for sequencing was naive CD4+ T cells sorted from blood. The receptor source for this set is a man aged 30 to 39 in good health. Both conserved end residues are trimmed from each CDR3. Clone sizes are given selectively: once, few, many, or a class where the clone is expanded.

CDR3 length: 15; J gene: TRBJ2-3; V gene: TRBV7-2; clone size: NA; CDR3 protein: ASSSAPRPSRTDTQY
CDR3 length: 13; J gene: TRBJ2-1; V gene: TRBV6-5; clone size: NA; CDR3 protein: ASRDPRGAYNEQF
CDR3 length: 13; J gene: TRBJ2-1; V gene: TRBV5-1; clone size: NA; CDR3 protein: ASRPAGDPYNEQF
CDR3 length: 17; J gene: TRBJ2-7; V gene: TRBV4-3; clone size: NA; CDR3 protein: ASSQDYQEGGFFSYEQY
CDR3 length: 13; J gene: TRBJ2-7; V gene: TRBV2; clone size: NA; CDR3 protein: ASSVGTGRFDEQY
CDR3 length: 10; J gene: TRBJ2-5; V gene: TRBV5-1; clone size: NA; CDR3 protein: ASSLSIETQY
CDR3 length: 14; J gene: TRBJ1-4; V gene: TRBV30; clone size: NA; CDR3 protein: AYRDRGSGLDEKLF
CDR3 length: 17; J gene: TRBJ1-1; V gene: TRBV2; clone size: NA; CDR3 protein: ASSEPRTAFLNMNTEAF
CDR3 length: 13; J gene: TRBJ2-3; V gene: TRBV11-2; clone size: NA; CDR3 protein: ASSFSSSGTDTQY
CDR3 length: 14; J gene: TRBJ1-3; V gene: TRBV5-1; clone size: once; CDR3 protein: ASSPGGRHSGNTIY
CDR3 length: 10; J gene: TRBJ1-2; V gene: TRBV5-1; clone size: NA; CDR3 protein: ASSLGQDGYT
CDR3 length: 9; J gene: TRBJ2-2; V gene: TRBV10-2; clone size: once; CDR3 protein: ASSEAGELF
CDR3 length: 12; J gene: TRBJ1-3; V gene: TRBV9; clone size: NA; CDR3 protein: ASSVELGTGAIY
CDR3 length: 16; J gene: TRBJ2-2; V gene: TRBV11-2; clone size: NA; CDR3 protein: ASSLVGSGSFDTGELF
CDR3 length: 13; J gene: TRBJ2-3; V gene: TRBV6-4; clone size: NA; CDR3 protein: ASSDNSGSADTQY
CDR3 length: 16; J gene: TRBJ2-7; V gene: TRBV27; clone size: NA; CDR3 protein: ASSLSPPTSGSTYEQY
CDR3 length: 13; J gene: TRBJ1-1; V gene: TRBV6-1; clone size: NA; CDR3 protein: ASSEVAGMNTEAF
CDR3 length: 12; J gene: TRBJ1-2; V gene: TRBV5-4; clone size: NA; CDR3 protein: ASSLPQGIYGYT
CDR3 length: 16; J gene: TRBJ2-6; V gene: TRBV19; clone size: NA; CDR3 protein: ASSLRAGELTGANVLT
CDR3 length: 11; J gene: TRBJ2-1; V gene: TRBV7-9; clone size: NA; CDR3 protein: ASSLNRNNEQF
CDR3 length: 14; J gene: TRBJ2-1; V gene: TRBV7-9; clone size: NA; CDR3 protein: ASSPRTSANYNEQF
CDR3 length: 12; J gene: TRBJ2-7; V gene: TRBV19; clone size: once; CDR3 protein: ASSIQGEVYEQY
CDR3 length: 11; J gene: TRBJ1-2; V gene: TRBV28; clone size: NA; CDR3 protein: ASRETGNYGYT
CDR3 length: 15; J gene: TRBJ2-7; V gene: TRBV12-2; clone size: NA; CDR3 protein: ASRLAFRFPSSYEQY
CDR3 length: 12; J gene: TRBJ1-5; V gene: TRBV27; clone size: once; CDR3 protein: ASSLKNSNQPQH
CDR3 length: 13; J gene: TRBJ1-5; V gene: TRBV6-6; clone size: NA; CDR3 protein: ASREGLLGGQPQH
CDR3 length: 12; J gene: TRBJ2-5; V gene: TRBV30; clone size: NA; CDR3 protein: AWRAGQGAETQY
CDR3 length: 14; J gene: TRBJ2-3; V gene: TRBV6-5; clone size: NA; CDR3 protein: ASSYGVVTGTDTQY
CDR3 length: 14; J gene: TRBJ2-3; V gene: TRBV5-1; clone size: NA; CDR3 protein: ASSSGLFEGTDTQY
CDR3 length: 13; J gene: TRBJ1-3; V gene: TRBV5-1; clone size: NA; CDR3 protein: ASSLPGQTGNTIY
CDR3 length: 13; J gene: TRBJ2-1; V gene: TRBV19; clone size: NA; CDR3 protein: ASSTLGTASNEQF
CDR3 length: 11; J gene: TRBJ2-5; V gene: TRBV29-1; clone size: NA; CDR3 protein: SVGTGGRETQY
CDR3 length: 12; J gene: TRBJ1-1; V gene: TRBV5-1; clone size: NA; CDR3 protein: ASSSQFGNTEAF
CDR3 length: 18; J gene: TRBJ2-1; V gene: TRBV28; clone size: NA; CDR3 protein: ASSSGTGYWGGRSYNEQF
CDR3 length: 13; J gene: TRBJ1-2; V gene: TRBV7-2; clone size: NA; CDR3 protein: ASSVTTTGNYGYT
CDR3 length: 13; J gene: TRBJ2-7; V gene: TRBV7-2; clone size: NA; CDR3 protein: ASSREGLVSYEQY
CDR3 length: 11; J gene: TRBJ2-3; V gene: TRBV5-1; clone size: NA; CDR3 protein: ASSSADTDTQY